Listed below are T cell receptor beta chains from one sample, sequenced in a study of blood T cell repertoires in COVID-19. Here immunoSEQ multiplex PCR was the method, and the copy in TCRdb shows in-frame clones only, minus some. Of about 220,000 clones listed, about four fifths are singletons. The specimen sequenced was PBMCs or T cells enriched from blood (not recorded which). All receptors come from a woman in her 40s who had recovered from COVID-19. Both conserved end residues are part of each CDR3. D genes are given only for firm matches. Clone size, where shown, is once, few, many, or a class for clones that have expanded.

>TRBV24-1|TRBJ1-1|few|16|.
CATSDLTGGMNTEAFF
TGTGCCACCAGTGATTTAACGGGGGGAATGAACACTGAAGCTTTCTTT
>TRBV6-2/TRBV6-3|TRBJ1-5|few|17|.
CASSYGRDTTGRQPQHF
TGTGCCAGCAGTTACGGTAGGGACACTACCGGGAGGCAGCCCCAGCATTTT
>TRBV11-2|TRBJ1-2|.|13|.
CASRFIGGRGYTF
TGTGCCAGCAGGTTCATAGGGGGACGAGGCTACACCTTC
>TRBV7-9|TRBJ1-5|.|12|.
CASSERDQPQHF
TGTGCCAGCAGCGAGAGGGATCAGCCCCAGCATTTT
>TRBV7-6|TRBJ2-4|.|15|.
CASSPGGSGVNIQYF
TGTGCCAGCAGCCCAGGGGGTAGCGGGGTAAACATTCAGTACTTC
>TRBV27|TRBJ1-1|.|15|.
CASSLLPRENTEAFF
TGTGCCAGCAGTCTACTACCAAGAGAGAACACTGAAGCTTTCTTT
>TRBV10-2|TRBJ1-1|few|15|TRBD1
CASSGPRTGMNEAFF
TGCGCCAGCAGTGGGCCCAGGACAGGCATGAATGAAGCTTTCTTT
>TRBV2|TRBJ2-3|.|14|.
CASRRETSTDTQYF
TGTGCCAGCAGGCGAGAGACTAGCACAGATACGCAGTATTTT
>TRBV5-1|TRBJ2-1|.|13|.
CASSISQGNEQFF
TGCGCCAGCAGCATATCACAGGGAAATGAGCAGTTCTTC
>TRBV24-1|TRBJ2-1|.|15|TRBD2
CATSEPLAAYNEQFF
TGTGCCACCAGTGAGCCACTAGCGGCTTACAATGAGCAGTTCTTC
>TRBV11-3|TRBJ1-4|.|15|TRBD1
CASSPGGRPNEKLFF
TGTGCCAGCAGCCCAGGGGGCCGGCCTAATGAAAAACTGTTTTTT
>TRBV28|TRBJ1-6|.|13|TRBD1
CASSLTPWTGLHF
TGTGCCAGCAGTTTGACCCCTTGGACAGGGCTCCACTTT
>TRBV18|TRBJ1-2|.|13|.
CASSPAGLNGYTF
TGTGCCAGCTCACCGGCAGGGTTGAATGGCTACACCTTC
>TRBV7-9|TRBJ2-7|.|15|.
CASSLVLGGIYEQYF
TGTGCCAGCAGCTTAGTTTTGGGCGGGATCTACGAGCAGTACTTC
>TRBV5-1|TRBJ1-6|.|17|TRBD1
CASSLVPPGQGDSPLHF
TGCGCCAGCAGCTTGGTTCCTCCGGGACAGGGAGATTCACCCCTCCACTTT
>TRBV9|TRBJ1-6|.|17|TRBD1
CASSARQGSSYNSPLHF
TGTGCCAGCAGCGCACGACAGGGCAGCTCCTATAATTCACCCCTCCACTTT
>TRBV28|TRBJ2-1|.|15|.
CASTLVASSGNEQFF
TGTGCCAGCACCCTTGTGGCTAGTAGTGGCAATGAGCAGTTCTTC
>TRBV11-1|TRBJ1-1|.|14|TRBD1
CASSPRQGNTEAFF
TGTGCCAGCAGCCCCAGACAGGGGAACACTGAAGCTTTCTTT
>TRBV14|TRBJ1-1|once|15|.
CASSPNSLVQGEAFF
TGTGCCAGCAGCCCCAATAGTTTAGTGCAGGGTGAAGCTTTCTTT
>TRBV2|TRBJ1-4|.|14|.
CASSLGTGEEKLFF
TGTGCCAGCTCTCTCGGGACGGGGGAAGAAAAACTGTTTTTT
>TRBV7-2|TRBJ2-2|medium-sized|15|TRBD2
CASSLGREYTGELFF
TGTGCCAGCAGCTTAGGGCGGGAGTACACCGGGGAGCTGTTTTTT
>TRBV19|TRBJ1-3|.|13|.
CASSIYLRGTIYF
TGTGCCAGTAGTATCTATCTCCGAGGGACCATATATTTT
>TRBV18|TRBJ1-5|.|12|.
CASSTAGQPQHF
TGTGCCAGCTCAACGGCGGGACAGCCCCAGCATTTT
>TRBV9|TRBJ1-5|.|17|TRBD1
CASSVDTGQERNQPQHF
TGTGCCAGCAGCGTAGACACGGGACAGGAGCGGAATCAGCCCCAGCATTTT
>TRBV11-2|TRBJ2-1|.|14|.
CASSQTSSYNEQFF
TGTGCCAGCAGCCAGACTAGCTCCTACAATGAGCAGTTCTTC
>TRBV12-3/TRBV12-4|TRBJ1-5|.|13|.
CASSFSADQPQHF
TGTGCCAGCAGTTTTTCGGCGGATCAGCCCCAGCATTTT
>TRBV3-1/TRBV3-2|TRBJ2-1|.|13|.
CASSLDSTFEQFF
TGTGCCAGCAGCCTGGACTCCACATTTGAGCAGTTCTTC
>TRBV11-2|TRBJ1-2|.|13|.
CASSLDRTYGYTF
TGTGCCAGCAGCTTAGACAGGACTTATGGCTACACCTTC
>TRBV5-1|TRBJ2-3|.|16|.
CASSLAAGSSTDTQYF
TGCGCCAGCAGCTTGGCGGCGGGATCCAGCACAGATACGCAGTATTTT
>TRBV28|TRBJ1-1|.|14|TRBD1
CASRLVDRGTEAFF
TGTGCCAGCAGACTCGTCGACAGGGGGACTGAAGCTTTCTTT
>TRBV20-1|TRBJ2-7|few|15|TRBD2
CSASVGLAGAYEQYF
TGCAGTGCTAGTGTCGGACTAGCGGGAGCCTACGAGCAGTACTTC
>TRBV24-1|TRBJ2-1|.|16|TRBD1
CATMMGTGGSYNEQFF
TGTGCCACCATGATGGGGACAGGGGGCTCCTACAATGAGCAGTTCTTC
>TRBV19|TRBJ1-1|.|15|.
CASSNMILRNTEAFF
TGTGCCAGTAGTAACATGATCTTAAGGAACACTGAAGCTTTCTTT
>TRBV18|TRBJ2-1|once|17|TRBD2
CASSPTSGSRGYNEQFF
TGTGCCAGCTCACCGACTAGCGGGAGTAGAGGTTACAATGAGCAGTTCTTC
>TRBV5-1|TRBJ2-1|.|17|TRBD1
CASSLAAGTGVNNEQFF
TGCGCCAGCAGCTTGGCCGCGGGGACAGGGGTTAACAATGAGCAGTTCTTC
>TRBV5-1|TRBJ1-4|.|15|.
CASSWGGDTNEKLFF
TGCGCCAGCAGCTGGGGAGGGGACACTAATGAAAAACTGTTTTTT
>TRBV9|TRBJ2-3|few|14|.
CASSVARDFGTQYF
TGTGCCAGCAGCGTAGCCCGGGACTTTGGGACGCAGTATTTT
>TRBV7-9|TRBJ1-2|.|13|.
CASSPQDLYGYTF
TGTGCCAGCAGCCCGCAGGATCTCTATGGCTACACCTTC
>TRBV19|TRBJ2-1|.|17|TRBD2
CASSTTSGSIKEGEQFF
TGTGCCAGTAGCACCACTAGCGGGAGCATCAAAGAGGGTGAGCAGTTCTTC
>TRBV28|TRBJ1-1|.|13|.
CASTVFGGGEAFF
TGTGCCAGCACCGTCTTTGGGGGGGGTGAAGCTTTCTTT
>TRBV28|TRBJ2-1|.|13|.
CASSPALYNEQFF
TGTGCCAGCAGCCCCGCGCTTTACAATGAGCAGTTCTTC
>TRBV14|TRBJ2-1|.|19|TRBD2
CASSHPGLAGGISYNEQFF
TGTGCCAGCAGCCACCCGGGACTAGCGGGAGGGATTTCCTACAATGAGCAGTTCTTC
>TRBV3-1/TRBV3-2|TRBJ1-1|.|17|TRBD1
CASSQVGDRGLSTEAFF
TGTGCCAGCAGCCAAGTCGGGGACAGGGGGCTTTCCACTGAAGCTTTCTTT
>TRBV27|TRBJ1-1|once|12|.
CASSRAGSGAFF
TGTGCCAGCAGTCGTGCAGGGTCTGGAGCTTTCTTT
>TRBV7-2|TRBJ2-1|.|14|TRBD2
CASSLMAGDGEQFF
TGTGCCAGCAGCTTAATGGCGGGAGACGGTGAGCAGTTCTTC
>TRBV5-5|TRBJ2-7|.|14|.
CASNPGHLPYEQYF
TGTGCCAGCAACCCGGGACATCTACCCTACGAGCAGTACTTC
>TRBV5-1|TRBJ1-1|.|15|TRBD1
CASSLGAGGNTEAFF
TGCGCCAGCAGCTTGGGGGCAGGGGGGAACACTGAAGCTTTCTTT
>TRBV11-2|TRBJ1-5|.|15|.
CASSSGTLSNQPQHF
TGTGCCAGCAGCTCAGGGACACTCAGCAATCAGCCCCAGCATTTT
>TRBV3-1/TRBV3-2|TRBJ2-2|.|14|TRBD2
CASSRYGRPGELFF
TGTGCCAGCAGTCGTTACGGGAGGCCCGGGGAGCTGTTTTTT
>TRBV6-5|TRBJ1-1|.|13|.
CASRSGPNTEAFF
TGTGCCAGCAGATCGGGTCCGAACACTGAAGCTTTCTTT
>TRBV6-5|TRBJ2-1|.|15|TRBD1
CASRPPGQGYNEQFF
TGTGCCAGCAGACCCCCGGGACAGGGCTACAATGAGCAGTTCTTC
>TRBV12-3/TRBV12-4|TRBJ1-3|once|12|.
CASSPQGNTIYF
TGTGCCAGCAGCCCGCAGGGAAACACCATATATTTT
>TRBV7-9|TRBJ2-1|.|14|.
CASSLQAMHNEQFF
TGTGCCAGCAGCTTGCAGGCCATGCACAATGAGCAGTTCTTC
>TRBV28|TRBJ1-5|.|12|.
CASTDSNQPQHF
TGTGCTTCTACAGATAGCAATCAGCCCCAGCATTTT
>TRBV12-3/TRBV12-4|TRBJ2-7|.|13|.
CASSATETYEQYF
TGTGCCAGCAGTGCAACAGAGACCTACGAGCAGTACTTC